This T cell receptor beta chain was found in a study of CD8 T cells in Susac syndrome. The germline gives CDR1 LGHDT, CDR2 YNNKEL (reference sequence). V dropped 0 bases and J dropped 7 bases, with 18 bases sitting between them. The CDR3 has 16 residues. With random hexamers, reverse transcription was performed on about 0.45 to 1 ug of RNA. TCRdb fed the immunoSEQ multiplex PCR reads into MiXCR, producing one record per CDR3 protein. This sample carries 190,000 or so distinct CDR3 sequences, 90% to 95% of them seen once, and the ten largest clones take approximately 0.097%. The chain joins TRBV3-1 to TRBJ2-5; no firm D call. The TCR was taken from a human donor with multiple sclerosis. The sample comprised CD4+ T cells from PBMCs. The CDR3 reads CASSQEGRRAPGTQYF. DNA for the CDR3: TGTGCCAGCAGCCAAGAAGGTCGACGGGCCCCGGGGACCCAGTACTTC.